This T cell receptor beta chain was obtained from a study of OX40 agonist ivuxolimab in advanced cancers. Study-wide context: The study enrolled dose-escalation patients with hepatocellular carcinoma, melanoma, renal cell or head and neck cancer. Patients achieving partial responses numbered three: one hepatocellular carcinoma case and two cutaneous melanoma cases. Study conclusions and caveats: Expanded clones were, on average, more numerous among CD8+ T cells than CD4+.

TCRdb keeps only in-frame clones here, not all; method: immunoSEQ multiplex PCR. Of under 100,000 clones detected, about 92% appear once; the ten largest clones hold nearly 0.55%. A note on this clone: The target antigen is unknown.

The CDR3 spans 15 residues. The germline gives CDR1 MDHEN, CDR2 SYDVKM. With V trimmed by 5 bases and J by 7 bases, 10 bases remained unmatched. V usage is TRBV28 and J usage is TRBJ2-3; the match to TRBD2 covers 9 bases. The receptor comes from an adult with an advanced solid tumor such as melanoma, head and neck, liver or kidney cancer. Sequenced here: CD4+ or CD8+ T cells sorted from blood, sampled in a trial of the OX40 agonist ivuxolimab. The CDR3 DNA reads as TGTGCCAGCAGTCGCATAGCGGGAGATGTGAATACGCAGTATTTT. Its translation is CASSRIAGDVNTQYF.